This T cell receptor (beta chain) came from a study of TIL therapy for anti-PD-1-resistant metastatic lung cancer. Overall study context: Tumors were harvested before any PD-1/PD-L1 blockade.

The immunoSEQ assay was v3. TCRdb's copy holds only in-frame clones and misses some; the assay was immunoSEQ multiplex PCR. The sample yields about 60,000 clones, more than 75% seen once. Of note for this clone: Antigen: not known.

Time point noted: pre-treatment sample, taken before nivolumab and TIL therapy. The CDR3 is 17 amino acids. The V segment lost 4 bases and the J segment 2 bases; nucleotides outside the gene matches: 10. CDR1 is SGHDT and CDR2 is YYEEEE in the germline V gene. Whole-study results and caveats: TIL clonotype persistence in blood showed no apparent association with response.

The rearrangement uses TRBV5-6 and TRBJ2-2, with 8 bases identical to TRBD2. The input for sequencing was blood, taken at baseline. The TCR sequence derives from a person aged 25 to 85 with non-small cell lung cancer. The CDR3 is CASSPDPAGGNTGELFF. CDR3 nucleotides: TGTGCCAGCAGCCCCGATCCGGCGGGGGGCAACACCGGGGAGCTGTTTTTT.